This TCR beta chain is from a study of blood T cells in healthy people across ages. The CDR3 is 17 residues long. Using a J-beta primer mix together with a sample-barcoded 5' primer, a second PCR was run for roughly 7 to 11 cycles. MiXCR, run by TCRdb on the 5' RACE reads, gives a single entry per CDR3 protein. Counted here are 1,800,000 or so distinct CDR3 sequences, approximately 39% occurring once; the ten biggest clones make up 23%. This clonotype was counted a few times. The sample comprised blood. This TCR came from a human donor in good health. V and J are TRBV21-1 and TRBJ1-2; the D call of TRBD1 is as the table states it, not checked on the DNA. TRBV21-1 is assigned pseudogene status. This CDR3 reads CASSKAIRGDRGIGYTF. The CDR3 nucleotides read TGTGCCAGCAGCAAAGCTATCAGAGGGGACAGGGGGATTGGCTACACCTTC.